The T cell receptor beta chain under discussion was sequenced for a study of regulatory T cells in long-lasting Graves disease. Germline V gene lookup returns CDR1 MNHEY and CDR2 SMNVEV (reference sequence). Between the trimmed V and J ends, which lost 1 base and 9 bases, there was a span of 16 bases. The CDR3 is made up of 15 amino acids. Indicated time point: newly diagnosed GD, antithyroid drugs for less than 3 months. Extracted RNA from PBMCs served as the source of the TCR library. This clonotype occurred many times. Investigators prepared the TCR beta libraries by applying iRepertoire HTBI primers and Arm-PCR of CDR3 regions. TCRdb re-derived calls from the multiplex PCR reads in MiXCR, one entry per CDR3 protein. The sample records about 500,000 distinct CDR3 sequences, approximately 12% being singletons. The data also belong to a second study, concerning T cells in Graves' hyperthyroidism and ophthalmopathy. That work contributes: Primed by the HTBI set, a first-round RT-PCR was run on the TCR CDR3.

V is TRBV27 and J is TRBJ2-1; D may be TRBD1 or TRBD2 (5 bases each). This receptor was taken from a woman aged 30 to 39 with Graves disease. The specimen was peripheral blood mononuclear cells (PBMCs), collected at new diagnosis, from a patient treated with antithyroid drugs. The CDR3 sequence: CASSLLGDRISEQFF. The CDR3 bases are TGTGCCAGCAGTTTATTGGGGGACCGGATCAGTGAGCAGTTCTTC.